The rows below give T cell receptor beta chains drawn from one sample of a study of blood T cell repertoires in COVID-19. Profiling relied on immunoSEQ multiplex PCR, and the TCRdb table lists in-frame clones only, not all of them. Seen here are 95,000 to 150,000 clones, around 86% observed once, and the top ten hold under 13%. Sequencing input: peripheral blood. The receptors originated from an elderly man with acute or convalescent COVID-19. CDR3s include the opening cysteine and the closing phenylalanine or tryptophan. A D gene is named only where the DNA matches it firmly. Expanded clones get a size class; other rows say once, few or many, or leave the size out.

. | TRBJ2-2 | . | TRBV27 | CASSFFRANTGELFF | TGTGCCAGCAGTTTTTTCCGAGCGAACACCGGGGAGCTGTTTTTT
once | TRBJ1-5 | TRBD1 | TRBV9 | CASSVGTGVSNQPQHF | TGTGCCAGCAGCGTAGGGACAGGAGTTAGCAATCAGCCCCAGCATTTT
. | TRBJ2-3 | TRBD1 | TRBV9 | CASSPGTGGWGTDTQYF | TGTGCCAGCAGCCCCGGGACAGGGGGTTGGGGCACAGATACGCAGTATTTT
. | TRBJ2-3 | . | TRBV7-8 | CASSLGQVSGTDTQYF | TGTGCCAGCAGCTTGGGCCAGGTCTCTGGCACAGATACGCAGTATTTT
. | TRBJ2-6 | . | TRBV18 | CASSPRDRPSGANVLTF | TGTGCCAGCTCACCGCGGGACAGACCCTCTGGGGCCAACGTCCTGACTTTC
. | TRBJ1-3 | TRBD1 | TRBV5-1 | CASSLAPGGSGNTIYF | TGCGCCAGCAGCTTGGCCCCAGGGGGCTCAGGAAACACCATATATTTT
. | TRBJ2-6 | . | TRBV6-2/TRBV6-3 | CASSYSPGRKTWANVLTF | TGTGCCAGCAGTTACTCACCAGGGAGGAAGACCTGGGCCAACGTCCTGACTTTC
. | TRBJ1-2 | TRBD1 | TRBV2 | CASSERDSSRGYTF | TGTGCCAGCAGTGAGCGGGACAGCTCAAGAGGCTACACCTTC
. | TRBJ2-4 | . | TRBV3-1/TRBV3-2 | CASSRGAGMSGAKNIQYF | TGTGCCAGCAGCCGTGGGGCCGGCATGAGTGGAGCCAAAAACATTCAGTACTTC
. | TRBJ1-3 | . | TRBV10-3 | CAISEGGYTIYF | TGTGCCATCAGTGAGGGAGGGTACACCATATATTTT
. | TRBJ1-1 | . | TRBV7-8 | CASSLNSMNTEAFF | TGTGCCAGCAGCTTAAACTCGATGAACACTGAAGCTTTCTTT
few | TRBJ2-2 | TRBD2 | TRBV6-5 | CASTPAGGNTGELFF | TGTGCCAGCACCCCAGCGGGAGGCAACACCGGGGAGCTGTTTTTT
few | TRBJ2-3 | . | TRBV14 | CASSKYSLFLDNTQYF | TGTGCCAGCAGCAAGTACAGTCTCTTCCTCGATAATACGCAGTATTTT
many | TRBJ1-6 | . | TRBV5-5 | CASSLGTVEGNSPLHF | TGTGCCAGCAGCTTAGGAACCGTAGAGGGTAATTCACCCCTCCACTTT
. | TRBJ2-1 | . | TRBV5-4 | CASSFARRDGNEQFF | TGTGCCAGCAGCTTTGCACGGCGGGACGGGAATGAGCAGTTCTTC
. | TRBJ2-1 | TRBD1 | TRBV25-1 | CASSESSRGYPYNEQFF | TGTGCCAGCAGTGAATCGAGCAGGGGGTACCCCTACAATGAGCAGTTCTTC
. | TRBJ2-3 | TRBD2 | TRBV19 | CASSGTSGSTDTQYF | TGTGCCAGTAGCGGGACTAGCGGGAGCACAGATACGCAGTATTTT
. | TRBJ2-1 | TRBD2 | TRBV4-1 | CASSQGLATPYEQFF | TGCGCCAGCAGCCAGGGACTAGCTACCCCATATGAGCAGTTCTTC
. | TRBJ1-6 | . | TRBV2 | CASRMGLSYNSPLHF | TGTGCCAGCAGGATGGGACTTTCCTATAATTCACCCCTCCACTTT
few | TRBJ2-7 | TRBD1 | TRBV10-3 | CAITGTGGDEQYF | TGTGCCATCACCGGGACAGGGGGTGACGAGCAGTACTTC